This note documents a single T cell receptor (beta chain) sequence. Germline-derived CDR1 and CDR2 are SGHRS and YFSETQ. This CDR3 has 15 amino acids. V lost 3 bases and J 5 bases, leaving 18 bases between the germline ends. The data are from a study of OX40 agonist ivuxolimab in advanced cancers. The assay was immunoSEQ multiplex PCR, and TCRdb's table has in-frame clones only and misses some. Of 44,000 or so clones in the sample, approximately 85% were seen once. Systemic immunosuppression or autoimmune disease history was grounds to exclude patients. This clonotype was sampled from an adult with an advanced solid tumor such as melanoma, head and neck, liver or kidney cancer. The sequencing here drew on CD4+ or CD8+ T cells sorted from blood, taken in a trial of the OX40 agonist ivuxolimab. V gene TRBV5-1 combines with J gene TRBJ2-7; D tentatively reads TRBD1 or TRBD2 (5 bases each). The CDR3 protein is CASSSGGTTSNEQYF. Here the CDR3 DNA reads TGCGCCAGCAGCTCCGGTGGGACCACCAGCAACGAGCAGTACTTC. Full variable domain (remainder filled in from reference TRBV5-1 and TRBJ2-7): KAGVTQTPRYLIKTRGQQVTLSCSPISGHRSVSWYQQTPGQGLQFLFEYFSETQRNKGNFPGRFSGRQFSNSRSEMNVSTLELGDSALYLCASSSGGTTSNEQYFGPGTRLTVT.